This passage covers 20 T cell receptor beta chains from one sample sequenced in a study of regulatory T cells in long-lasting Graves disease. Construction of TCR beta libraries relied on iRepertoire HTBI primers and on Arm-PCR targeting CDR3 regions. In TCRdb, the multiplex PCR reads were re-called with MiXCR into one record per CDR3 protein. Among 680,000 or so distinct CDR3 sequences listed, roughly 16% were seen once. The time point is: newly diagnosed GD, antithyroid drugs for less than 3 months. Extracted PBMC RNA gave rise to the TCR library. These records were also assigned to another study, of T cells in Graves' hyperthyroidism and ophthalmopathy.

Here the sequenced sample was peripheral blood mononuclear cells (PBMCs), taken at new diagnosis, from a patient treated with antithyroid drugs. These receptors were collected from a woman aged 25 to 39 with Graves disease.

This clonotype was seen only a few times. The chain is built from TRBV28 and TRBJ2-7; the D gene is possibly TRBD2 (5 bases). V gave up 5 bases and J gave up 7 bases, with 15 bases separating them. CDR1 MDHEN and CDR2 SYDVKM come from the germline V gene. The CDR3 extends over 13 amino acids. This CDR3 reads CASSIGMRREQYF. The CDR3 nucleotides are TGTGCCAGCAGTATCGGGATGCGGAGGGAGCAGTACTTC.

This clonotype was seen repeatedly, ten times or more. The CDR3 protein is CASTRAGVSYNEQFF. DNA of the CDR3: TGTGCCAGCACTAGAGCGGGAGTCTCCTACAATGAGCAGTTCTTC. The gene calls are TRBV28 and TRBJ2-1, with 8 bases identical to TRBD2. V trimming: 7 bases; J trimming: 0 bases; junction bases outside the gene matches: 5. Germline CDR1 is MDHEN and CDR2 is SYDVKM. The CDR3 consists of 15 residues.

In this sample, this clonotype turned up once. A much larger clone lies a single base off, so this may be a read error. Since the CDR3 does not end with the conserved phenylalanine or tryptophan, this likely comes from a read error. V is TRBV6-1 and J is TRBJ1-5; 8 bases align to TRBD1. This CDR3 region has 15 residues. The V gene's germline CDR1 is MNHNS and CDR2 SASEGT. V shed 7 bases, J shed 0 bases, and the junction held 5 bases outside the gene matches. The CDR3 is CASIGTGDSNQPQHL. In nucleotides, the CDR3 is TGTGCCAGCATAGGGACAGGCGATAGCAATCAGCCCCAGCATCTT.

The chain links TRBV5-6 to TRBJ1-3; D is undetermined. The germline V and J ends were trimmed by 2 bases and 0 bases, with 15 bases remaining between them. Germline CDR1 is SGHDT and CDR2 is YYEEEE. The CDR3 spans 17 residues. In nucleotides, the CDR3 is TGTGCCAGCAGCTTCAGGAGGTACGGGGTCTCTGGAAACACCATATATTTT. It yields the protein CASSFRRYGVSGNTIYF.

This clonotype occurred a few times. The V call is TRBV7-9, the J call TRBJ2-7; a possible D gene is TRBD2 (6 bases). The CDR3 length is 14 residues. Per germline, CDR1 SEHNR and CDR2 FQNEAQ (reference sequence). V lost 4 bases, J lost 4 bases, and 14 bases lay in between. The CDR3 spells CASSSPLGGYEQYF. The CDR3 DNA sequence: TGTGCCAGCAGCTCCCCCCTCGGAGGGTACGAGCAGTACTTC.

V gene TRBV20-1 combines with J gene TRBJ1-5, with D possibly being TRBD1 (5 bases). The CDR3 consists of 15 residues. The germline gives CDR1 DFQATT, CDR2 SNEGSKA (reference sequence). Trimming cost V 2 bases and J 2 bases, with 13 bases left between them. The CDR3 loop is CSARYKGAGNQPQHF. CDR3 nucleotides: TGCAGTGCTAGATATAAAGGGGCTGGCAATCAGCCCCAGCATTTT.

V and J are TRBV11-2 and TRBJ1-1; possible D gene TRBD1, 6 bases. This CDR3 contains 14 residues. Germline V gene sequence: CDR1 SGHAT, CDR2 FQNNGV. Trimming left V 2 bases short and J 5 bases short, with 12 bases between. The CDR3 nucleotides are TGTGCCAGCAGCTTACCGGGGGCAAGGACTGAAGCTTTCTTT. This gives the protein CASSLPGARTEAFF.

This chain joins TRBV13 and TRBJ2-7; D is undetermined. Germline lookup yields CDR1 PRHDT and CDR2 FYEKMQ (reference sequence). The CDR3 is 14 amino acids. V lost 5 bases and J lost 1, with 12 bases in between. The CDR3 here is CASSLNPKSYEQYF. The CDR3 DNA sequence: TGTGCCAGCAGCCTAAATCCTAAATCCTACGAGCAGTACTTC.

The chain has TRBV7-9 and TRBJ2-3; TRBD1 is a possible D gene (5 bases). Germline loops: CDR1 SEHNR, CDR2 FQNEAQ (reference sequence). The CDR3 is made up of 17 amino acids. Trimming took 1 base from V and 1 from J, leaving 15 bases between them. The CDR3 DNA reads TGTGCCAGCAGCTTAGATGACAGCCGAGCAGGCACAGATACGCAGTATTTT. Translating it yields CASSLDDSRAGTDTQYF.

This clonotype was counted only a few times. V is TRBV7-9 and J is TRBJ1-2; TRBD1 agrees at 7 bases. This CDR3 is built from 20 residues. The J segment lost 0 bases and the V segment lost 5 bases, leaving 21 bases of the junction unmatched. Germline CDR1 and CDR2: SEHNR and FQNEAQ (reference sequence). The CDR3 DNA is TGTGCCAGCAGCCCTAACCCAGGGACAGCCATATCGTCATCTAACTATGGCTACACCTTC. It codes for CASSPNPGTAISSSNYGYTF.

This clonotype was recorded many times. J is TRBJ1-1 and V is TRBV28; tentatively, D is TRBD1 (5 bases). This CDR3 is 12 amino acids long. V lost 6 bases to trimming and J lost 4 bases, with 9 bases between them. Per the germline V gene, CDR1 is MDHEN and CDR2 is SYDVKM. The CDR3 DNA sequence: TGTGCCAGCAGATGGGGGGGCACTGAAGCTTTCTTT. Protein: CASRWGGTEAFF.

This chain connects TRBV5-1 to TRBJ2-2, with 7 bases lining up with TRBD1. The CDR3 loop spans 15 amino acids. The V gene's germline CDR1 is SGHRS and CDR2 YFSETQ. Trimming at V came to 0 bases and at J to 6 bases, leaving 5 bases not matched to a gene. The CDR3 DNA sequence: TGCGCCAGCAGCTTGGTAGGGGGCGAGTCCGGGGAGCTGTTTTTT. Its protein product is CASSLVGGESGELFF.

This chain joins TRBV7-3 and TRBJ1-2; D not resolved. This CDR3 region has 15 residues. From germline, CDR1 is SGHTA and CDR2 FQGTGA. The germline V and J ends were trimmed by 6 bases and 3 bases, with 17 bases remaining between them. CDR3 in DNA: TGTGCCAGCAGTTCTCCCGCGCGCGGGGACTATGGCTACACCTTC. Translating gives CASSSPARGDYGYTF.

This clonotype was detected many times. CDR3 region: CSARQSDRGINQPQHF. CDR3 nucleotides: TGCAGTGCTAGACAGTCCGACAGGGGGATTAATCAGCCCCAGCATTTT. The chain joins TRBV20-1 to TRBJ1-5; TRBD1 agrees at 9 bases. Germline V gene sequence: CDR1 DFQATT, CDR2 SNEGSKA (reference sequence). Trimming at V came to 2 bases and at J to 4 bases, leaving 9 bases not matched to a gene. The CDR3 has 16 residues.

J is TRBJ2-3 and V is TRBV7-3; TRBD2 matches at 15 bases. The ends lost 4 bases at V and 6 bases at J; junction bases unmatched: 5. Germline assignment: CDR1 SGHTA and CDR2 FQGTGA. The CDR3 totals 16 residues. The CDR3 nucleotides are TGTGCCAGCAGCTCCGGGACTAGCGGGAGGCGTGATACGCAGTATTTT. Encoded protein: CASSSGTSGRRDTQYF.

The chain is built from TRBV9 and TRBJ2-1; D unclear. The CDR3 totals 15 residues. The V gene's germline CDR1 is SGDLS and CDR2 YYNGEE. V lost 2 bases and J 7 bases, leaving 16 bases between the germline ends. The CDR3 DNA is TGTGCCAGCAGCGTTGGAGATACCGTCCTGAATGAGCAGTTCTTC. This encodes CASSVGDTVLNEQFF.

The chain joins TRBV20-1 to TRBJ2-7; a weak D match, TRBD1 (6 bases). V lost 6 bases to trimming and J lost 4 bases, with 16 bases between them. CDR1 DFQATT and CDR2 SNEGSKA come from the germline V gene (reference sequence). The CDR3 consists of 13 residues. The CDR3 loop is CSALLSGVYEQYF. The CDR3 nucleotides read TGCAGTGCCCTACTTTCAGGGGTTTACGAGCAGTACTTC.

The sample holds a few counts of this clonotype. The rearrangement joins TRBV11-3 to TRBJ2-7, with D tentatively TRBD2 (5 bases). The germline CDR1 and CDR2 sequences are SGHNT and YENEEA. The ends were cut back, 4 bases at V and 6 bases at J, with 10 bases in the middle. CDR3 length: 12 residues. In DNA, the CDR3 is TGTGCCAGCAGCTCCTTTCGGGGCGAGCAGTACTTC. It encodes CASSSFRGEQYF.

DNA for the CDR3: TGCGCCAGCAGCCATGTGGAGGGCGCTGAAGCTTTCTTT. Protein: CASSHVEGAEAFF. The V gene is TRBV4-1, the J gene TRBJ1-1; D is unclear. Trimming left V 3 bases short and J 6 bases short, with 11 bases between. The germline V gene has CDR1 MGHRA and CDR2 YSYEKL. The CDR3 extends over 13 amino acids.

DNA of the CDR3: TGTGCCAGCAGTGAAATAGGGTTGAGAACTGAAGCTTTCTTT. Its protein is CASSEIGLRTEAFF. The V and J genes are TRBV6-1 and TRBJ1-1; D unresolved. V dropped 2 bases and J dropped 5 bases, with 12 bases sitting between them. CDR3 size: 14 residues. Germline V gene lookup returns CDR1 MNHNS and CDR2 SASEGT.